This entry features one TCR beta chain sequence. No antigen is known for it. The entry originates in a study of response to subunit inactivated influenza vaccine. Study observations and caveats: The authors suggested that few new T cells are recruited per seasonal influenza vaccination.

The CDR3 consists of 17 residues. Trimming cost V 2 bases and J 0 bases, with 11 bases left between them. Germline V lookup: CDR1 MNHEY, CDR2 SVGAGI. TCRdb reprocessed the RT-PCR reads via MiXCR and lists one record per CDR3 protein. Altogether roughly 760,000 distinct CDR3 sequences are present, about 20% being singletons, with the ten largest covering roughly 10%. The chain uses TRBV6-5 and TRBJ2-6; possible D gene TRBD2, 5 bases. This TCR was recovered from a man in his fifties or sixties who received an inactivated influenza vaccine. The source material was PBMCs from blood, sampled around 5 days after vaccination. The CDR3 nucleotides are TGTGCCAGCAGTTACGGGATGGGGAGCTCTGGGGCCAACGTCCTGACTTTC. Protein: CASSYGMGSSGANVLTF.